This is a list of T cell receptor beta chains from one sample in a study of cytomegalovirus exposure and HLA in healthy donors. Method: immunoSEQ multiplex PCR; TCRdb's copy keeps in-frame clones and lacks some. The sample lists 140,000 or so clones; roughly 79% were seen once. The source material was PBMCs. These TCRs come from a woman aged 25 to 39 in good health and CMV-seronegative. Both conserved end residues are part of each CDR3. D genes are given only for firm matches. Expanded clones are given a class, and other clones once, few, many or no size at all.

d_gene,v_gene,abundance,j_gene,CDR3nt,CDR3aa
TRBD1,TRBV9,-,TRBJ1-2,TGTGCCAGCAGCTCCCGACCGGGACAGGAGGATAACTATGGCTACACCTTC,CASSSRPGQEDNYGYTF
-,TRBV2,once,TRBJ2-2,TGTGCCAGCATTGAGCAGGGGTTCGGATCCGGGGAGCTGTTTTTT,CASIEQGFGSGELFF
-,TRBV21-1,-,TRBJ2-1,TGTGCCAGCAGCAAAGGAGGGTCAAACCCCCCCCACAATGAGCAGTTCTTC,CASSKGGSNPPHNEQFF
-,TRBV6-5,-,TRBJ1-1,TGTGCCAGCAGTTACTTCGGGTCGAGGAACACTGAAGCTTTCTTT,CASSYFGSRNTEAFF
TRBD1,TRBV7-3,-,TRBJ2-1,TGTGCCAGCGTACCGGGACAGGGCCACAATGAGCAGTTCTTC,CASVPGQGHNEQFF
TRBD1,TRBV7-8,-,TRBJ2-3,TGTGCCAGCAGCCCCTTACTTACACGACTTTCAGGGACAGGGAGAGCAGATACGCAGTATTTT,CASSPLLTRLSGTGRADTQYF
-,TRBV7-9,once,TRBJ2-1,TGTGCCAGCAAACCCCTCGACAGATCCTACAATGAGCAGTTCTTC,CASKPLDRSYNEQFF
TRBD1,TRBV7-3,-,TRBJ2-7,TGTGCCAGCAGCTTGGTGCCGACAGGGGGCTCGTACGAGCAGTACTTC,CASSLVPTGGSYEQYF
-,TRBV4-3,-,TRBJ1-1,TGCGCCAGCAGCCATAGCCTTGAGGGGAGGTCTGAAGCTTTCTTT,CASSHSLEGRSEAFF
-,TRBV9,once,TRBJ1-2,TGTGCCAGCAGCGTAGAGGGAGACGGGTATGGCTACACCTTC,CASSVEGDGYGYTF
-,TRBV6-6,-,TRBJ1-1,TGTGCCAGCAGTTATGTCGAGGAAGCTTTCTTT,CASSYVEEAFF
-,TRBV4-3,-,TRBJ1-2,TGCGCCAGCAGCCAAGTAGGCGGGGTCAGAGGCTACACCTTC,CASSQVGGVRGYTF
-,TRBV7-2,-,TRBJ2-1,TGTGCCAGCAGCCGTAACCAGTACTCCTACAATGAGCAGTTCTTC,CASSRNQYSYNEQFF
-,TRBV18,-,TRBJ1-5,TGTGCCAGCTCACCACAGGACACTGCCTTCGGCAATCAGCCCCAGCATTTT,CASSPQDTAFGNQPQHF
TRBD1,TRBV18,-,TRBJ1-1,TGTGCCAGCTCCCCCCAGACAGGGGGGACTGAAGCTTTCTTT,CASSPQTGGTEAFF
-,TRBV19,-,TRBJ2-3,TGTGCCAGTAGTGCCCCGAGGGCCGTCACAGATACGCAGTATTTT,CASSAPRAVTDTQYF
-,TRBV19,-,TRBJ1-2,TGTGCCAGTAGAATCGACTATGGCTACACCTTC,CASRIDYGYTF
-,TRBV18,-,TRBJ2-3,TGTGCCAGCTCACTCGACAGGAGCCGCACAGATACGCAGTATTTT,CASSLDRSRTDTQYF
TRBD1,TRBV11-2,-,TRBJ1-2,TGTGCCAGCAGCTTGTACCCCCCGGGACAGGGTAACTATGGCTACACCTTC,CASSLYPPGQGNYGYTF
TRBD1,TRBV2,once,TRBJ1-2,TGTGCCAGCAGTGAGATCAGGGGGTCGGGTGGCTACACCTTC,CASSEIRGSGGYTF
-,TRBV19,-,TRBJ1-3,TGTGCCAGTAGTCAGGACAGCATCTCTGGAAACACCATATATTTT,CASSQDSISGNTIYF
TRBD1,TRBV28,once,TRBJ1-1,TGTGCCAGCAGTTCCCCGACAGGGGTGTACGGTGAAGCTTTCTTT,CASSSPTGVYGEAFF
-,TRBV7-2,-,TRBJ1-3,TGTGCCAGCAGCTTATCAAGGGGGAATCGAAACACCATATATTTT,CASSLSRGNRNTIYF
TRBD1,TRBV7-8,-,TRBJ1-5,TGTGCCAGCAGCCCCGGGACAGGGAGCAATCAGCCCCAGCATTTT,CASSPGTGSNQPQHF
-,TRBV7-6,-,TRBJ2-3,TGTGCCAGCAGCTTACAGAACACAGATACGCAGTATTTT,CASSLQNTDTQYF
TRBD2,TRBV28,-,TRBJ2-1,TGTGCCAGCAGTTCACCTTACCGGGGGGACTCCTACAATGAGCAGTTCTTC,CASSSPYRGDSYNEQFF
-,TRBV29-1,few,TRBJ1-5,TGCAGCGTTGGGGCCGGCGATCAGCCCCAGCATTTT,CSVGAGDQPQHF
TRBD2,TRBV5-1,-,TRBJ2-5,TGCGCCAGCAGCCAGGAAGGGACTAGCGGGGAGACCCAGTACTTC,CASSQEGTSGETQYF
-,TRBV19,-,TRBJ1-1,TGTGCCAGTAGTCAACAAGTGAACACTGAAGCTTTCTTT,CASSQQVNTEAFF
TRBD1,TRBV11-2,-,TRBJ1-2,TGTGCCAGCAGTCAGGGGGGAACCTTCTATGGCTACACCTTC,CASSQGGTFYGYTF
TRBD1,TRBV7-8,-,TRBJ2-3,TGTGCCAGCAGCTTCGGACAGGTCCCCACAGATACGCAGTATTTT,CASSFGQVPTDTQYF
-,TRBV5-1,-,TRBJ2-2,TGCGCCAGCAGCTTGGATGGCGGGGCGAACACCGGGGAGCTGTTTTTT,CASSLDGGANTGELFF
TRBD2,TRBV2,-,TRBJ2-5,TGTGCCAGCAGTGAAATGTCTAGCGGGGGGGCGGGGGCCCAGTACTTC,CASSEMSSGGAGAQYF
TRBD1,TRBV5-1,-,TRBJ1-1,TGCGCCAGCAGCTCGAACCCCACAGGGGCCACTGAAGCTTTCTTT,CASSSNPTGATEAFF
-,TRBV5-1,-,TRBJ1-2,TGCGCCAGCAGCTTGGCAGACGGGTATGGCTACACCTTC,CASSLADGYGYTF
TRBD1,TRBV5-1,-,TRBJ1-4,TGCGCCAGCACTCCAGGGGGGACAACTAATGAAAAACTGTTTTTT,CASTPGGTTNEKLFF
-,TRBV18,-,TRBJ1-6,TGTGCCAGCTCCGCGACAGAAAGCTCCTATAATTCACCCCTCCACTTT,CASSATESSYNSPLHF
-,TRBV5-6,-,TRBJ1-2,TGTGCCAGCAGCGACAGGAGTCGGGGTGTAGGCTACACCTTC,CASSDRSRGVGYTF
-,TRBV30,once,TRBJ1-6,TGTGCCTGGAAAACCCAGACATTTAGCTCCTATAATTCACCCCTCCACTTT,CAWKTQTFSSYNSPLHF
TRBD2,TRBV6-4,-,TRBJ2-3,TGTGCCAGCAGTGACGCGGGGGGCGCGGTGGATACGCAGTATTTT,CASSDAGGAVDTQYF
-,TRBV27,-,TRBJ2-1,TGTGCCAGCAGAGGGGGGGGCAATGAGCAGTTCTTC,CASRGGGNEQFF
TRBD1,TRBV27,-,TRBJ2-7,TGTGCCAGCAGTTTACGGGACAGGGGGGCCTACGAGCAGTACTTC,CASSLRDRGAYEQYF
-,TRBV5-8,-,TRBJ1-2,TGTGCCAGCAGCGTCCCGACAGTGAACTATGGCTACACCTTC,CASSVPTVNYGYTF